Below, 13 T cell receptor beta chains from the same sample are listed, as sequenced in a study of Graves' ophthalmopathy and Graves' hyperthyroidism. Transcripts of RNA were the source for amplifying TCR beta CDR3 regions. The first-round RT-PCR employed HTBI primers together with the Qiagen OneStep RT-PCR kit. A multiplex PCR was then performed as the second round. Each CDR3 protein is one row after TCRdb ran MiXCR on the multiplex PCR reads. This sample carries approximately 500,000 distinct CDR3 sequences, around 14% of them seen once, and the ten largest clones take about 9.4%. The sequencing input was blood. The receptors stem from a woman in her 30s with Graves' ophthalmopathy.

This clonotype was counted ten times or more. CDR3 nucleotides: TGTGCCACCCAGATGAACACTGAAGCTTTCTTT. It translates to CATQMNTEAFF. V usage is TRBV6-2 or TRBV6-3 and J usage is TRBJ1-1; no clear D gene. Germline loops: CDR1 MNHEY, CDR2 SVGEGT. This CDR3 contains 11 residues. Trimming shortened V by 10 bases and J by 0 bases, and 6 bases separated the two germline ends.

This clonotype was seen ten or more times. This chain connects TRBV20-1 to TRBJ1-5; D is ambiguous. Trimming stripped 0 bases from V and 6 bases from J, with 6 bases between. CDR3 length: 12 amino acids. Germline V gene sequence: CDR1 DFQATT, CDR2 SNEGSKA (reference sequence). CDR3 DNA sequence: TGCAGTGCTAGAGAGGGGTCTCAGCCCCAGCATTTT. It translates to CSAREGSQPQHF.

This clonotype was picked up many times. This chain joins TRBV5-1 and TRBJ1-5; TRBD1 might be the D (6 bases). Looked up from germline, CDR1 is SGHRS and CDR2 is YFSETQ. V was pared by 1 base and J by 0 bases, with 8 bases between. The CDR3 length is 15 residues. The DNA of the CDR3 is TGCGCCAGCAGCTTGAAGGGGGATAGCAATCAGCCCCAGCATTTT. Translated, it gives CASSLKGDSNQPQHF. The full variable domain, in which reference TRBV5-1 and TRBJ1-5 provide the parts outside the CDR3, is KAGVTQTPRYLIKTRGQQVTLSCSPISGHRSVSWYQQTPGQGLQFLFEYFSETQRNKGNFPGRFSGRQFSNSRSEMNVSTLELGDSALYLCASSLKGDSNQPQHFGDGTRLSIL.

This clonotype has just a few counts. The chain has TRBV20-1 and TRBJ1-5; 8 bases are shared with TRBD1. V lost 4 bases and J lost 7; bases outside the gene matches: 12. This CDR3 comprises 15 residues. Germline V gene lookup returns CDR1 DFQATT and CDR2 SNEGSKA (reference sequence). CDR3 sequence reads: CSAMRSPGGAQPQHF. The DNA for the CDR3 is TGCAGTGCTATGCGATCCCCAGGGGGCGCCCAGCCCCAGCATTTT.

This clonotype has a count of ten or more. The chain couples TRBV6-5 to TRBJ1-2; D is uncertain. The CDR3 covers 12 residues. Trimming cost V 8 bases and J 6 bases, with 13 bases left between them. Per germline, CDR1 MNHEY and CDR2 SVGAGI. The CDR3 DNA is TGTGCCAGCTTTGGTCACCACGATGGCTACACCTTC. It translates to CASFGHHDGYTF.

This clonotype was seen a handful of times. The CDR3 region has the DNA TGTGCCTGGAGTGCGAACGGCAGGGATGGCTACACCTTC. Its protein product is CAWSANGRDGYTF. The chain has TRBV30 and TRBJ1-2, with D possibly matching TRBD1 (5 bases). The CDR3 extends over 13 amino acids. Trimming pared 1 base from V and 6 bases from J, leaving 12 bases between. Germline V gene data show CDR1 as GTSNPN and CDR2 as SVGIG (reference sequence).

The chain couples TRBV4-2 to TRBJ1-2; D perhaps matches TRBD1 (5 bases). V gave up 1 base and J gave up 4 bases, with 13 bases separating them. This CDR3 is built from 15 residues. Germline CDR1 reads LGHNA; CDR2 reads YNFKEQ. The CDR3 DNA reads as TGTGCCAGCAGCCAAGTCGGGGGGGAATTCTATGGCTACACCTTC. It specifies CASSQVGGEFYGYTF.

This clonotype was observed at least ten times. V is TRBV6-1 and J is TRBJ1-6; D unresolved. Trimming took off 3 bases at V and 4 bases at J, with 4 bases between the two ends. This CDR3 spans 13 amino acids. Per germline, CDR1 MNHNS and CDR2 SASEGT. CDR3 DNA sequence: TGTGCCAGCAGTGACGGTTATAATTCACCCCTCCACTTT. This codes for CASSDGYNSPLHF.

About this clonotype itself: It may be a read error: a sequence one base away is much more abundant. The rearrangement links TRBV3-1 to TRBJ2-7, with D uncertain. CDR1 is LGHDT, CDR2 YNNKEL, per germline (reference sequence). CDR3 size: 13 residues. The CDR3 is CASSRKIWSEQCF. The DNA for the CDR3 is TGTGCCAGCAGTCGGAAAATATGGTCCGAGCAGTGCTTC.

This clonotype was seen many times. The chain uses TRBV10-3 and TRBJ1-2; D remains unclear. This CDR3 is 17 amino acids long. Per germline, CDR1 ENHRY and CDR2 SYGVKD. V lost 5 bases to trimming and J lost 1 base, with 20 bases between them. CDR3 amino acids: CAISPNRRGHHNYGYTF. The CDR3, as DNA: TGTGCCATCAGTCCCAACCGACGGGGTCACCATAACTATGGCTACACCTTC.

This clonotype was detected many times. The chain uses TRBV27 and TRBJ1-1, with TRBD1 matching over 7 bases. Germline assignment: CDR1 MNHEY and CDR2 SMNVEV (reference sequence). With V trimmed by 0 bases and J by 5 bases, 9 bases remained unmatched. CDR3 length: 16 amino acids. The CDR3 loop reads CASSLSLTGVGTEAFF. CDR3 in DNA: TGTGCCAGCAGTTTATCGCTAACAGGGGTTGGTACTGAAGCTTTCTTT.

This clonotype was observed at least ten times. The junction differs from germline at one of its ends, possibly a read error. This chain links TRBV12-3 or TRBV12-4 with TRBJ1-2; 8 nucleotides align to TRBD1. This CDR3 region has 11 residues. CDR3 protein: CASTNATGASF. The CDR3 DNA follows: TGTGCCAGCACTAATGCGACAGGGGCTTCTTTC.

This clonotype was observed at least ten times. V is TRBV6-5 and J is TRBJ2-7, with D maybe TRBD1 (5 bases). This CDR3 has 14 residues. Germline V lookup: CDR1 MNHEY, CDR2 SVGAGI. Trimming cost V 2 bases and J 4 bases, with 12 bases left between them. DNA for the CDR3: TGTGCCAGCAGTTACACAACAGGATCGTACGAGCAGTACTTC. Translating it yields CASSYTTGSYEQYF.